Listed here are 19 T cell receptor beta chains from one sample, sequenced in a study of CD8 T cells in ankylosing spondylitis. Study-wide points: Apparently characteristic of ankylosing spondylitis blood was a TCR beta motif (eight highly homologous variants).

TCRdb re-derived calls from the 5' RACE reads in MiXCR, one entry per CDR3 protein. The sample yields just under 550,000 distinct CDR3 sequences, about 13% seen once. These receptors have no known antigen. Sequenced: blood, either unsorted or a sorted T cell fraction (not recorded which). Source of these receptors: a male donor with ankylosing spondylitis.

This chain joins TRBV20-1 and TRBJ2-5; no clear D. Trimming left V 3 bases short and J 3 bases short, with 8 bases between. The length of the CDR3 is 12 residues. CDR1 is DFQATT, CDR2 SNEGSKA, per germline (reference sequence). CDR3 sequence: CSARVSKETQYF. For the CDR3, the DNA is TGCAGTGCTAGGGTCAGCAAAGAGACCCAGTACTTC.

This clonotype was counted at least ten times. An end of the junction does not agree with germline; a read error may underlie this. CDR3 nucleotides: TGTGCCAGCAGTTTAGAGGGATTCTCCTACAATGAGCAGTTCTTC. The encoded protein is CASSLEGFSYNEQFF. V is TRBV5-1 and J is TRBJ2-1; TRBD2 might be the D (5 bases). CDR3 length: 15 residues. Germline assignment: CDR1 SGHRS and CDR2 YFSETQ.

This chain links TRBV2 with TRBJ2-5; 13 nucleotides line up with TRBD2. The CDR3 covers 16 residues. Germline CDR1 reads SNHLY; CDR2 reads FYNNEI. Trimming removed 9 bases from V and 7 bases from J; junction bases left unmatched: 14. CDR3 DNA sequence: TGTGCCAGTACCAGTCCGGGACTAGCGGGAAGGGTGACCCAGTACTTC. Translating it yields CASTSPGLAGRVTQYF.

This chain uses TRBV4-2 with TRBJ2-1; TRBD1 matches at 9 bases. J lost 11 bases, V lost 0 bases, and 11 bases had no gene match. CDR1 and CDR2 (germline): LGHNA, YNFKEQ. The CDR3 sequence is 16 residues long. Here the CDR3 reads CASSQEADRGLRQQFF. The CDR3 bases are TGTGCCAGCAGCCAAGAGGCGGACAGGGGTTTACGCCAGCAGTTCTTC.

In its sample, this clonotype was seen many times. CDR3 loop: CASSLRGTQETQYF. CDR3 nucleotides: TGCGCCAGCAGCCTAAGGGGGACACAAGAGACCCAGTACTTC. The chain carries TRBV4-1 and TRBJ2-5; D may be TRBD1 (6 bases). CDR1 and CDR2 (germline): MGHRA, YSYEKL. V was clipped by 4 bases and J by 2 bases, with 11 bases between them. There are 14 residues in the CDR3.

This clonotype appeared a few times. The rearrangement links TRBV12-3 or TRBV12-4 to TRBJ1-2; 7 bases line up with TRBD1. The CDR3 runs 12 residues. With V trimmed by 1 base and J by 10 bases, 3 bases remained unmatched. For the CDR3, the DNA is TGTGCCAGCAGTTTAGGACAGGGCCACTACACCTTC. Amino acid sequence: CASSLGQGHYTF.

This clonotype was picked up many times. This sequence joins TRBV20-1 and TRBJ2-3, with a weak D call TRBD1 (6 bases). CDR1 DFQATT and CDR2 SNEGSKA come from the germline V gene (reference sequence). This CDR3 contains 14 residues. Trimming took off 6 bases at V and 0 bases at J, with 13 bases between the two ends. The CDR3 region is CSADRSASTDTQYF. The CDR3 DNA reads TGCAGTGCCGACAGGTCTGCCAGCACAGATACGCAGTATTTT.

This clonotype was observed many times. The J gene is TRBJ1-1, the V gene TRBV7-9; D is uncertain. Trimming shortened V by 4 bases and J by 4 bases, and 16 bases separated the two germline ends. The length of the CDR3 is 15 residues. Germline CDR1 reads SEHNR; CDR2 reads FQNEAQ (reference sequence). CDR3 residues: CASSSPGKAGTEAFF. The CDR3, as DNA: TGTGCCAGCAGCTCACCGGGGAAAGCAGGCACTGAAGCTTTCTTT.

The V and J genes are TRBV6-5 and TRBJ1-4; unclear D gene. CDR3 length equals 15 residues. Germline V gene lookup returns CDR1 MNHEY and CDR2 SVGAGI. The ends were cut back, 3 bases at V and 8 bases at J, with 16 bases in the middle. The CDR3 spells CASSYGPGEAEKLFF. The CDR3 DNA reads TGTGCCAGCAGTTATGGCCCTGGGGAGGCGGAAAAACTGTTTTTT.

The chain joins TRBV30 to TRBJ1-6; no firm D call. The CDR3 contains 12 residues. CDR1 GTSNPN and CDR2 SVGIG come from the germline V gene (reference sequence). The V gene lost 7 bases and the J gene lost 7 bases, with 11 bases spanning the gap. CDR3 residues: CASNPPNSPLHF. The CDR3 bases are TGTGCCTCCAATCCTCCAAATTCACCCCTCCACTTT.

This clonotype was observed a few times. The gene calls are TRBV9 and TRBJ1-1; 7 nucleotides match TRBD1. There are 14 residues in the CDR3. The germline gives CDR1 SGDLS, CDR2 YYNGEE. Trimming at V came to 2 bases and at J to 5 bases, leaving 6 bases not matched to a gene. The CDR3 protein is CASSVQGGRTEAFF. The CDR3 coding sequence is TGTGCCAGCAGCGTCCAGGGGGGCCGGACTGAAGCTTTCTTT.

The genes are TRBV28 and TRBJ2-3, with 7 bases fitting TRBD1. The J segment lost 2 bases and the V segment lost 6 bases, leaving 2 bases of the junction unmatched. Per germline, CDR1 MDHEN and CDR2 SYDVKM. There are 13 residues in the CDR3. The CDR3 reads CASRGQLTDTQYF. CDR3 nucleotide sequence: TGTGCCAGCAGGGGACAGCTCACAGATACGCAGTATTTT. The entire variable domain, with the rest obtained from reference TRBV28 and TRBJ2-3, is as follows: DVKVTQSSRYLVKRTGEKVFLECVQDMDHENMFWYRQDPGLGLRLIYFSYDVKMKEKGDIPEGYSVSREKKERFSLILESASTNQTSMYLCASRGQLTDTQYFGPGTRLTVL.

This clonotype was detected a few times. The V call is TRBV29-1, the J call TRBJ2-2, with 10 bases lining up with TRBD1. Germline V gene data show CDR1 as SQVTM and CDR2 as ANQGSEA. CDR3 length equals 17 residues. V trimming: 5 bases; J trimming: 4 bases; junction bases outside the gene matches: 13. This CDR3 reads CSVRSWDGDRGTGELFF. CDR3 DNA sequence: TGCAGCGTTCGATCATGGGACGGGGACAGGGGCACCGGGGAGCTGTTTTTT.

In this sample, this clonotype turned up a few times. This CDR3 is CSVGNIVQETQYF. The CDR3 DNA reads as TGCAGCGTGGGGAACATCGTACAAGAGACCCAGTACTTC. This chain joins TRBV29-1 and TRBJ2-5, with D unresolved. The CDR3 length is 13 residues. Trimming took 6 bases from V and 2 from J, leaving 13 bases between them. The germline CDR1 and CDR2 sequences are SQVTM and ANQGSEA.

This clonotype occurred many times. This rearrangement joins TRBV7-8 to TRBJ2-3; 8 bases agree with TRBD2. Per the germline V gene, CDR1 is SGHVS and CDR2 is FQNEAQ. The CDR3 runs to 19 residues. CDR3 loop: CVRRLQSGSTFTSTDTQYF. CDR3 in DNA: TGTGTCCGCCGGCTCCAAAGCGGGAGTACTTTCACTAGCACAGATACGCAGTATTTT.

This rearrangement joins TRBV7-8 to TRBJ2-1; D remains unclear. The germline V gene has CDR1 SGHVS and CDR2 FQNEAQ. This CDR3 is 14 amino acids long. The V gene lost 2 bases and the J gene lost 5 bases, with 10 bases spanning the gap. CDR3 DNA: TGTGCCAGCAGCTTATGGTTCGCCAACAATGAGCAGTTCTTC. Protein sequence: CASSLWFANNEQFF.

The chain recombines TRBV24-1 with TRBJ2-2, with 11 bases aligning to TRBD1. Germline CDR1 is KGHDR and CDR2 is SFDVKD. With V trimmed by 4 bases and J by 3 bases, 3 bases remained unmatched. This CDR3 is built from 16 residues. CDR3 region: CATSDWGQGDTGELFF. As DNA, the CDR3 is TGTGCCACCAGTGACTGGGGACAGGGGGACACCGGGGAGCTGTTTTTT.

In this sample, this clonotype turned up a few times. The CDR3 DNA reads as TGTGCCAGCAGCCACCCCGAGGAGAGGGAGGATGGCTACACCTTC. This translates into CASSHPEEREDGYTF. This chain connects TRBV4-2 to TRBJ1-2; D unclear. Germline CDR1 reads LGHNA; CDR2 reads YNFKEQ. This CDR3 comprises 15 residues. V shed 3 bases and J shed 6 bases, with 17 bases lying between them.

This clonotype was counted at least ten times. V usage is TRBV7-7 and J usage is TRBJ2-7; D might be TRBD1 or TRBD2, each matching 5 bases. Between the trimmed V and J ends, which lost 2 bases and 3 bases, there was a span of 14 bases. This CDR3 spans 15 amino acids. CDR1 is SSHAT, CDR2 FNYEAQ, per germline (reference sequence). CDR3 sequence: CASSLYRGPNYEQYF. The CDR3 region has the DNA TGTGCCAGCAGCTTATACCGGGGACCAAACTACGAGCAGTACTTC.